The next 15 T cell receptor beta chains were all read from a single sample in a study of cytomegalovirus exposure and HLA in healthy donors. The study ran its PCR with 60 Vbeta and 13 Jbeta primers. Assay: immunoSEQ multiplex PCR; the TCRdb copy retains only in-frame clones and omits some. The sample includes around 260,000 clones, about four fifths of them seen just once. Source material: PBMCs. The receptors originated from a girl aged 2 to 10 in good health and CMV-seronegative.

The rearrangement joins TRBV7-6 to TRBJ2-1, with D possibly being TRBD2 (5 bases). V was pared by 0 bases and J by 9 bases, with 6 bases between. This CDR3 has 12 residues. Germline V gene sequence: CDR1 SGHVS, CDR2 FNYEAQ. The CDR3, as DNA: TGTGCCAGCAGCTTAGCGGGGAGTGAGCAGTTCTTC. This codes for CASSLAGSEQFF. Looking up the rest from reference TRBV7-6 and TRBJ2-1 gives the full variable domain: GAGVSQSPRYKVTKRGQDVALRCDPISGHVSLYWYRQALGQGPEFLTYFNYEAQQDKSGLPNDRFSAERPEGSISTLTIQRTEQRDSAMYRCASSLAGSEQFFGPGTRLTVL.

The V and J genes are TRBV5-1 and TRBJ1-1; TRBD1 matches 10 bases. This CDR3 contains 14 residues. V lost 4 bases and J lost 6; bases outside the gene matches: 6. CDR1 is SGHRS, CDR2 YFSETQ, per germline. In nucleotides, the CDR3 is TGCGCCAGCAGCCCTTGGACAGGGGGGGCTGAAGCTTTCTTT. Translating it yields CASSPWTGGAEAFF.

On this clone: Other DNA variants within this sample encode the same CDR3. V and J are TRBV7-2 and TRBJ2-7, with TRBD1 matching over 8 bases. The J segment lost 4 bases and the V segment lost 1 base, leaving 3 bases of the junction unmatched. CDR1 SGHTA and CDR2 FQGNSA come from the germline V gene. This CDR3 has 14 residues. CDR3 residues: CASSLGTGLYEQYF. CDR3 DNA sequence: TGTGCCAGCAGCTTAGGGACAGGGTTGTACGAGCAGTACTTC.

J is TRBJ2-3 and V is TRBV11-3, with 9 bases lining up with TRBD2. The CDR3 is 15 amino acids. The V segment lost 5 bases and the J segment 6 bases; nucleotides outside the gene matches: 9. CDR1 is SGHNT, CDR2 YENEEA, per germline. CDR3 bases: TGTGCCAGCAGCCCTGTGGGCGGGGGGGCGGATACGCAGTATTTT. Translation: CASSPVGGGADTQYF.

The V gene is TRBV11-2, the J gene TRBJ1-1, with D hard to call. The CDR3 contains 14 residues. CDR1 and CDR2 (germline): SGHAT, FQNNGV. V lost 3 bases to trimming and J lost 0 bases, with 8 bases between them. CDR3: CASSLGGLNTEAFF. The DNA of the CDR3 is TGTGCCAGCAGCTTGGGAGGATTGAACACTGAAGCTTTCTTT.

CDR3 loop: CAISPNGHPSNQPQHF. The CDR3 region has the DNA TGTGCCATCAGTCCTAATGGACACCCGAGCAATCAGCCCCAGCATTTT. V gene TRBV10-3 combines with J gene TRBJ1-5; a possible D gene is TRBD1 (5 bases). The CDR3 loop spans 16 amino acids. Trimming took 5 bases from V and 1 from J, leaving 15 bases between them. Germline V CDR1 and CDR2: ENHRY, SYGVKD.

The chain employs TRBV7-7 and TRBJ2-5; TRBD1 is a possible D gene (5 bases). CDR1 SSHAT and CDR2 FNYEAQ come from the germline V gene (reference sequence). V was pared by 1 base and J by 4 bases, with 13 bases between. The CDR3 loop spans 15 amino acids. The CDR3 DNA reads as TGTGCCAGCAGCTTAGGCCCACAGGTTTCAGAGACCCAGTACTTC. This sequence encodes CASSLGPQVSETQYF.

The chain joins TRBV4-2 to TRBJ2-3; TRBD2 might be the D (6 bases). The germline CDR1 and CDR2 sequences are LGHNA and YNFKEQ. The CDR3 length is 16 residues. V lost 0 bases and J 3 bases, leaving 13 bases between the germline ends. This chain's CDR3 is CASSQDPYGRTDTQYF. The CDR3 region has the DNA TGTGCCAGCAGCCAAGACCCTTACGGGAGAACAGATACGCAGTATTTT.

V is TRBV5-1 and J is TRBJ1-1; 12 bases line up with TRBD1. This CDR3 region has 18 residues. V trimming: 0 bases; J trimming: 1 base; junction bases outside the gene matches: 7. The germline gives CDR1 SGHRS, CDR2 YFSETQ. CDR3 amino acids: CASSLVVGGQGANTEAFF. CDR3 DNA sequence: TGCGCCAGCAGCTTGGTTGTGGGGGGACAGGGGGCGAACACTGAAGCTTTCTTT.

This clone was counted between two and nine times. The chain combines TRBV19 with TRBJ2-3; D perhaps matches TRBD2 (5 bases). CDR3 size: 13 residues. V dropped 4 bases and J dropped 3 bases, with 8 bases sitting between them. From germline, CDR1 is LNHDA and CDR2 SQIVND (reference sequence). DNA for the CDR3: TGTGCCAGTAGTAAATTAGCGACAGATACGCAGTATTTT. Amino acid sequence: CASSKLATDTQYF.

The chain recombines TRBV19 with TRBJ1-2, with D possibly matching TRBD1 (5 bases). This CDR3 has 14 amino acids. Trimming pared 7 bases from V and 7 bases from J, leaving 19 bases between. The V gene's germline CDR1 is LNHDA and CDR2 SQIVND (reference sequence). The CDR3 bases are TGTGCCAGTACTAGAACCTCAGGGATGGCTGGCTACACCTTC. Protein: CASTRTSGMAGYTF.

The chain uses TRBV19 and TRBJ2-1; D may be TRBD2 (6 bases). V was trimmed by 2 bases and J by 0 bases, leaving 11 bases between them. Germline CDR1 LNHDA, CDR2 SQIVND (reference sequence). This CDR3 region has 16 residues. CDR3: CASSIFGGISYNEQFF. CDR3 bases: TGTGCCAGTAGTATATTCGGGGGAATCTCCTACAATGAGCAGTTCTTC.

The chain uses TRBV10-2 and TRBJ1-3, with TRBD1 matching 7 bases. CDR3 length: 14 residues. The trim removed 5 bases at V and 1 base at J, leaving 2 bases unmatched. CDR1 and CDR2 from the germline V gene are WSHSY and SAAADI. For the CDR3, the DNA is TGCGCCAGCAGTCTGACAGGGTCTGGAAACACCATATATTTT. This codes for CASSLTGSGNTIYF.

As DNA, the CDR3 is TGTGCCAGTAGTGTCTTTAGCAATCAGCCCCAGCATTTT. This gives the protein CASSVFSNQPQHF. The rearrangement joins TRBV19 to TRBJ1-5; D ambiguous. The CDR3 sequence is 13 residues long. The germline gives CDR1 LNHDA, CDR2 SQIVND (reference sequence). V was cut by 5 bases and J by 0 bases, with 5 bases left in between.

The chain combines TRBV28 with TRBJ2-1, with 7 bases that match TRBD2. The CDR3 is 17 amino acids. Trimming cost V 8 bases and J 7 bases; bases outside gene matches: 20. Germline values: CDR1 MDHEN, CDR2 SYDVKM. CDR3 sequence (DNA): TGTGCCAGCCCTTTTCCCGCGGGGGAAGGACTGTTAAATGAGCAGTTCTTC. Protein: CASPFPAGEGLLNEQFF. Complete variable domain (other parts from reference TRBV28 and TRBJ2-1): DVKVTQSSRYLVKRTGEKVFLECVQDMDHENMFWYRQDPGLGLRLIYFSYDVKMKEKGDIPEGYSVSREKKERFSLILESASTNQTSMYLCASPFPAGEGLLNEQFFGPGTRLTVL.